A single sample gave rise to the 11 T cell receptor beta chains below, sequenced in a study of T cell changes during pregnancy in multiple sclerosis (dated by TCRdb to between 2018 and 2020). The method behind the library was the immunoSEQ multiplex PCR assay. Sourced from immuneACCESS, this table was stored by TCRdb with only in-frame sequences that have V and J called. A share of the clones is absent; for the studies checked, an unresolved V gene accounts for under half, and the remainder has no known explanation. Counted in this sample were about 48,000 clones; around 92% of them appeared once. The ten top clones hold around 0.9% of the sample. Here the sequenced sample was CD4+ T cells from peripheral blood mononuclear cells, taken in the second trimester of pregnancy. These receptors all come from a female donor in good health, enrolled as a control in a pregnancy study.

The chain links TRBV5-1 to TRBJ2-7; D not resolved. Germline V gives CDR1 SGHRS, CDR2 YFSETQ. The CDR3 loop spans 13 amino acids. V dropped 0 bases and J dropped 0 bases, with 4 bases sitting between them. DNA for the CDR3: TGCGCCAGCAGCTTGGGCAGCTCCTACGAGCAGTACTTC. Its protein is CASSLGSSYEQYF.

The V call is TRBV10-2, the J call TRBJ1-1; D gene ambiguous. This CDR3 has 13 amino acids. Deletions cut 6 bases from V and 6 bases from J, with 14 bases between. In germline, CDR1 is WSHSY, CDR2 SAAADI. The CDR3 DNA reads TGCGCCAGCAGACAATACCGCGAGGCTGAAGCTTTCTTT. This sequence encodes CASRQYREAEAFF.

The chain recombines TRBV27 with TRBJ1-6; D unclear. The germline gives CDR1 MNHEY, CDR2 SMNVEV (reference sequence). The CDR3 runs 16 residues. V was shortened by 0 bases and J by 9 bases, with 15 bases between the two germline ends. CDR3 DNA sequence: TGTGCCAGCAGTTTATCCTCCGGGTCTGTTCCTTCACCCCTCCACTTT. It encodes CASSLSSGSVPSPLHF.

This clone appeared once. This chain links TRBV10-1 with TRBJ2-7; perhaps TRBD1 as D (8 bases). The germline V gene has CDR1 WNHNN and CDR2 SYGVQD (reference sequence). V dropped 6 bases and J dropped 3 bases, with 15 bases sitting between them. The CDR3 covers 14 residues. In DNA form, the CDR3 reads TGCGCCAGCAGCCAGACAGGGGAGGGCTACGAGCAGTACTTC. Translating gives CASSQTGEGYEQYF.

V usage is TRBV5-1 and J usage is TRBJ1-1, with a tentative D call TRBD1 (6 bases). CDR3 size: 12 residues. Germline assignment: CDR1 SGHRS and CDR2 YFSETQ. Trimming stripped 5 bases from V and 2 bases from J, with 7 bases between. The CDR3, as DNA: TGCGCCAGCAGGGACAGTAACACTGAAGCTTTCTTT. This codes for CASRDSNTEAFF.

This chain joins TRBV5-1 and TRBJ2-1; unclear D gene. V was trimmed by 0 bases and J by 4 bases, leaving 11 bases between them. Germline V gene data show CDR1 as SGHRS and CDR2 as YFSETQ. CDR3 length: 15 amino acids. Here the CDR3 DNA reads TGCGCCAGCAGCTTGGGAAGAAGAGCATACAATGAGCAGTTCTTC. Protein product: CASSLGRRAYNEQFF.

The V and J genes are TRBV2 and TRBJ1-1; 8 bases are a match to TRBD1. J lost 3 bases, V lost 6 bases, and 3 bases had no gene match. The CDR3 is made up of 13 amino acids. Germline CDR1 is SNHLY and CDR2 is FYNNEI. CDR3 nucleotides: TGTGCCAGCAGCCCGGGACAGGACACTGAAGCTTTCTTT. Translation gives CASSPGQDTEAFF.

The genes are TRBV11-2 and TRBJ2-7; 16 bases align to TRBD2. CDR1 and CDR2 from the germline V gene are SGHAT and FQNNGV. With 5 bases clipped from V and 9 bases from J, the junction kept 7 bases outside the gene matches. CDR3 length equals 15 residues. The CDR3 coding sequence is TGTGCCAGCAGCGCAATCGGGACTAGCGGGGGGGTGCAGTACTTC. Its protein product is CASSAIGTSGGVQYF.

The chain is built from TRBV28 and TRBJ1-5; the D is unclear. Per the germline V gene, CDR1 is MDHEN and CDR2 is SYDVKM. V gave up 5 bases and J gave up 1 base, with 15 bases separating them. CDR3 length: 16 amino acids. In nucleotides, the CDR3 is TGTGCCAGCAGTCCCGTAGTGGGGAGCAGCAATCAGCCCCAGCATTTT. It encodes CASSPVVGSSNQPQHF.

The chain is built from TRBV29-1 and TRBJ2-7, with TRBD1 matching over 10 bases. V was clipped by 5 bases and J by 5 bases; unmatched bases: 3. This CDR3 contains 12 residues. Germline CDR1 reads SQVTM; CDR2 reads ANQGSEA. The CDR3 DNA reads as TGCAGCGTTTGGGACAGGGGCGACGAGCAGTACTTC. Protein: CSVWDRGDEQYF.

The chain recombines TRBV11-2 with TRBJ2-3, with TRBD2 matching over 8 bases. CDR3 length: 17 residues. V gave up 1 base and J gave up 3 bases; unmatched junction bases: 9. Germline assignment: CDR1 SGHAT and CDR2 FQNNGV. CDR3 coding DNA: TGTGCCAGCAGCTTAGGGAGCCAAGCGGGGGTTACAGATACGCAGTATTTT. Its protein product is CASSLGSQAGVTDTQYF.